These 8 T cell receptor beta chains share one sample of origin, sequenced in a study of human T cells and chemical hapten exposure. TCRdb used MiXCR to reprocess the RACE reads, holding one entry per CDR3 protein. The sample lists more than 250,000 distinct CDR3 sequences, 7.5% to 9% occurring once. Time point of the sample: pre-sensitization, week 0. Treatment in this sample: therapeutic diphenylcyclopropenone sensitization with weekly scalp DPC. The sample in question was whole blood, obtained in connection with sensitization to the hapten diphenylcyclopropenone (DPC). These receptors all come from a woman between 40 and 50 years old with alopecia areata. Some clones in this sample may be carry-over from other donors' samples.

The table lists this clonotype with a few counts. The chain uses TRBV27 and TRBJ1-2; 9 bases map to TRBD1. Germline V gene sequence: CDR1 MNHEY, CDR2 SMNVEV (reference sequence). This CDR3 contains 13 residues. The junction had 5 bases not matched to a gene; V was cut back by 4 bases and J by 8 bases. This CDR3 reads CASSWRTGDGYTF. In DNA, the CDR3 is TGTGCCAGCAGTTGGCGGACAGGGGACGGCTACACCTTC.

V is TRBV4-3 and J is TRBJ1-5; D uncertain. Trimming took 0 bases from V and 7 from J, leaving 10 bases between them. The CDR3 is 14 residues long. Germline V lookup: CDR1 LGHNA, CDR2 YSLEER. The CDR3 loop reads CASSQDTGSQPQHF. In DNA, the CDR3 is TGCGCCAGCAGCCAAGATACCGGTTCCCAGCCCCAGCATTTT.

This clonotype has just a few counts. The rearrangement joins TRBV6-5 to TRBJ2-1; D tentatively fits TRBD1 or TRBD2 (5 bases each). CDR1 is MNHEY, CDR2 SVGAGI, per germline. This CDR3 contains 13 residues. Deletions cut 7 bases from V and 7 bases from J, with 14 bases between. CDR3 protein: CASMTGRRNEQFF. The CDR3 nucleotides read TGTGCCAGCATGACGGGGCGGAGGAATGAGCAGTTCTTC.

The chain carries TRBV27 and TRBJ1-1; D gene uncertain. Germline V gene lookup returns CDR1 MNHEY and CDR2 SMNVEV (reference sequence). The length of the CDR3 is 14 residues. The ends were cut back, 0 bases at V and 2 bases at J, with 7 bases in the middle. The CDR3 nucleotides read TGTGCCAGCAGTTTATCGTCCGGCAACACTGAAGCTTTCTTT. As protein: CASSLSSGNTEAFF.

Written as DNA, the CDR3 is TGTGCCACCTGGGGCCTCCCAGGGGGTGAGCAGTTCTTC. Translating it yields CATWGLPGGEQFF. The V and J genes are TRBV6-5 and TRBJ2-1, with 7 bases aligning to TRBD1. Per the germline V gene, CDR1 is MNHEY and CDR2 is SVGAGI. The CDR3 has 13 residues. The V segment lost 10 bases and the J segment 9 bases; nucleotides outside the gene matches: 12.

In this sample, this clonotype turned up a few times. V usage is TRBV12-3 or TRBV12-4 and J usage is TRBJ2-1; D ambiguous. The V and J ends lost 1 base and 0 bases respectively, with 10 bases between them. The CDR3 length is 16 residues. This chain's CDR3 is CASSLGSDSSYNEQFF. The CDR3 nucleotides read TGTGCCAGCAGTTTAGGAAGCGATAGCTCCTACAATGAGCAGTTCTTC.

This chain connects TRBV28 to TRBJ2-1, with TRBD2 identical over 9 bases. CDR1 and CDR2 from the germline V gene are MDHEN and SYDVKM. The J segment lost 7 bases and the V segment lost 3 bases, leaving 13 bases of the junction unmatched. This CDR3 contains 17 residues. Here the CDR3 reads CASSFRAGGPTRNEQFF. CDR3 in DNA: TGTGCCAGCAGTTTTCGGGCGGGAGGGCCGACTAGAAATGAGCAGTTCTTC.

This clonotype has just a few counts. The rearrangement links TRBV12-3 or TRBV12-4 to TRBJ2-7; D is possibly TRBD2 (5 bases). This CDR3 has 14 amino acids. Between the trimmed V and J ends, which lost 8 bases and 4 bases, there was a span of 18 bases. The CDR3 reads CASRPAGGGYEQYF. The CDR3 DNA is TGTGCCAGCCGTCCCGCCGGCGGAGGATACGAGCAGTACTTC.